Below, 21 T cell receptor beta chains from the same sample are listed, as sequenced in a study of blood T cell repertoires in COVID-19. Generated by immunoSEQ multiplex PCR, the TCRdb table keeps only in-frame clones and is missing some. The table has some 250,000 clones, roughly 76% seen once; the top ten hold roughly 8%. The material sequenced was peripheral blood. The receptors originated from a woman of 80 years or more with COVID-19, enrolled during active disease.

The rearrangement joins TRBV10-3 to TRBJ2-7; TRBD1 matches at 11 bases. The ends lost 5 bases at V and 0 bases at J; junction bases unmatched: 6. The CDR3 is 16 residues long. The V gene's germline CDR1 is ENHRY and CDR2 SYGVKD. CDR3 protein: CAISSGQGASSYEQYF. In nucleotides, the CDR3 is TGTGCCATCAGTTCCGGACAGGGGGCTTCCTCCTACGAGCAGTACTTC.

The V gene is TRBV14, the J gene TRBJ2-4; the match to TRBD1 covers 7 bases. This CDR3 contains 12 residues. V gave up 4 bases and J gave up 10 bases; unmatched junction bases: 4. Germline V gives CDR1 SGHDN, CDR2 FVKESK. CDR3 bases: TGTGCCAGCAGCCCCGGGACAGCGATTCAGTACTTC. Protein product: CASSPGTAIQYF. Full variable domain (outside the CDR3, taken from reference TRBV14 and TRBJ2-4): EAGVTQFPSHSVIEKGQTVTLRCDPISGHDNLYWYRRVMGKEIKFLLHFVKESKQDESGMPNNRFLAERTGGTYSTLKVQPAELEDSGVYFCASSPGTAIQYFGAGTRLSVL.

This clone is a singleton in its sample. The chain combines TRBV4-1 with TRBJ2-7; maybe TRBD2 (5 bases). The CDR3 is 16 residues long. CDR1 is MGHRA and CDR2 is YSYEKL in the germline V gene. Deletions cut 2 bases from V and 0 bases from J, with 14 bases between. CDR3 in DNA: TGCGCCAGCAGCCAATTTGGCGGGTCATACTCCTACGAGCAGTACTTC. Translating it yields CASSQFGGSYSYEQYF.

The V and J genes are TRBV29-1 and TRBJ1-1; TRBD1 is a possible D gene (5 bases). Germline CDR1 is SQVTM and CDR2 is ANQGSEA. The V end lost 4 bases, the J end lost 6 bases, and 9 bases lay between the germline ends. This CDR3 has 11 residues. CDR3 in amino acids: CSVARDPEAFF. CDR3 in DNA: TGCAGCGTTGCCAGGGATCCTGAAGCTTTCTTT.

This clone was counted a few times. The chain is built from TRBV5-1 and TRBJ1-6; TRBD1 matches 9 bases. This CDR3 is 15 amino acids long. From germline, CDR1 is SGHRS and CDR2 YFSETQ. V gave up 0 bases and J gave up 10 bases; unmatched junction bases: 5. The CDR3 reads CASSLGWTGESPLHF. Here the CDR3 DNA reads TGCGCCAGCAGCTTGGGGTGGACAGGGGAGTCACCCCTCCACTTT.

The rearrangement joins TRBV28 to TRBJ1-2; D unresolved. This CDR3 has 15 amino acids. In germline, CDR1 is MDHEN, CDR2 SYDVKM. Trimming took 1 base from V and 5 from J, leaving 14 bases between them. The CDR3 DNA sequence: TGTGCCAGCAGTTTATCCCCCCCCCGCCAGTATGGCTACACCTTC. The encoded protein is CASSLSPPRQYGYTF.

This clone came up many times. The V call is TRBV6-4, the J call TRBJ2-3, with TRBD2 matching over 15 bases. Germline V lookup: CDR1 MRHNA, CDR2 SNTAGT. The CDR3 covers 15 residues. With 6 bases clipped from V and 4 bases from J, the junction kept 2 bases outside the gene matches. CDR3: CASSGLAGGPDTQYF. The CDR3 bases are TGTGCCAGCAGCGGACTAGCGGGAGGGCCAGATACGCAGTATTTT.

The chain carries TRBV7-2 and TRBJ1-4; 7 bases agree with TRBD1. The CDR3 covers 15 residues. The V segment lost 5 bases and the J segment 5 bases; nucleotides outside the gene matches: 8. Germline assignment: CDR1 SGHTA and CDR2 FQGNSA. The chain's CDR3 is CASSHRGLPNEKLFF. CDR3 nucleotide sequence: TGTGCCAGCAGCCACAGGGGCCTCCCAAATGAAAAACTGTTTTTT. The full variable domain, with the rest looked up from reference TRBV7-2 and TRBJ1-4, is GAGVSQSPSNKVTEKGKDVELRCDPISGHTALYWYRQSLGQGLEFLIYFQGNSAPDKSGLPSDRFSAERTGGSVSTLTIQRTQQEDSAVYLCASSHRGLPNEKLFFGSGTQLSVL.

The chain links TRBV18 to TRBJ2-5; D ambiguous. This CDR3 contains 15 residues. Germline lookup yields CDR1 KGHSH and CDR2 LQKENI. Trimming shortened V by 0 bases and J by 9 bases, and 17 bases separated the two germline ends. CDR3 bases: TGTGCCAGCTCACCACCGTCCCAGCACCCACGGGCCCAGTACTTC. This encodes CASSPPSQHPRAQYF.

This clone came up a few times. The rearrangement joins TRBV5-1 to TRBJ1-1; 7 nucleotides line up with TRBD1. CDR1 and CDR2 from the germline V gene are SGHRS and YFSETQ. The V gene end was trimmed by 2 bases and the J gene end by 5 bases; junction bases not matched to a gene: 6. This CDR3 spans 14 amino acids. CDR3 in amino acids: CASSFQGGWTEAFF. The CDR3 nucleotides read TGCGCCAGCAGCTTTCAAGGGGGCTGGACTGAAGCTTTCTTT.

The chain has TRBV28 and TRBJ2-2; D may be TRBD2 (5 bases). The germline gives CDR1 MDHEN, CDR2 SYDVKM. The CDR3 runs 15 residues. V was clipped by 3 bases and J by 0 bases, with 8 bases between them. CDR3 protein: CASSLELANTGELFF. CDR3 sequence (DNA): TGTGCCAGCAGTTTGGAACTAGCGAACACCGGGGAGCTGTTTTTT.

The genes are TRBV12-3 or TRBV12-4 and TRBJ2-1, with D perhaps matching TRBD2 (5 bases). This CDR3 has 11 residues. V was trimmed by 3 bases and J by 9 bases, leaving 6 bases between them. The DNA of the CDR3 is TGTGCCAGCAGTTTTGCGGGTGAGCAGTTCTTC. Translated, it gives CASSFAGEQFF.

This chain connects TRBV14 to TRBJ2-7; D is ambiguous. Germline V gene lookup returns CDR1 SGHDN and CDR2 FVKESK. The germline V and J ends were trimmed by 4 bases and 3 bases, with 10 bases remaining between them. The CDR3 has 13 residues. CDR3 protein: CASSPNSYYEQYF. The CDR3 region has the DNA TGTGCCAGCAGCCCAAACAGCTACTACGAGCAGTACTTC.

V is TRBV30 and J is TRBJ2-3; D is ambiguous. V shed 0 bases and J shed 2 bases, with 12 bases lying between them. This CDR3 contains 15 residues. Germline V gene data show CDR1 as GTSNPN and CDR2 as SVGIG (reference sequence). The DNA for the CDR3 is TGTGCCTGGAGTGTACGGAACAGTCTCACAGATACGCAGTATTTT. Translated: CAWSVRNSLTDTQYF.

The CDR3 region is CSASMTSGSNTGELFF. The CDR3 DNA sequence: TGCAGTGCTAGTATGACTAGCGGGTCCAACACCGGGGAGCTGTTTTTT. The J gene is TRBJ2-2, the V gene TRBV20-1, with 10 bases aligning to TRBD2. The CDR3 extends over 16 amino acids. Germline V gene sequence: CDR1 DFQATT, CDR2 SNEGSKA (reference sequence). Trimming cost V 3 bases and J 2 bases; bases outside gene matches: 6.

This clone occurred once. The V and J genes are TRBV7-3 and TRBJ2-1; 10 bases are shared with TRBD2. Germline V lookup: CDR1 SGHTA, CDR2 FQGTGA. CDR3 length: 16 residues. Unmatched junction bases numbered 10, after V lost 1 base and J lost 10 bases. The CDR3 DNA follows: TGTGCCAGCAGCTTAAATATCCAGCGGGGGGGAGAAGAGCAGTTCTTC. Protein: CASSLNIQRGGEEQFF. Complete variable domain (other parts from reference TRBV7-3 and TRBJ2-1): GAGVSQTPSNKVTEKGKYVELRCDPISGHTALYWYRQSLGQGPEFLIYFQGTGAADDSGLPNDRFFAVRPEGSVSTLKIQRTERGDSAVYLCASSLNIQRGGEEQFFGPGTRLTVL.

This clone appeared a few times. The rearrangement links TRBV5-4 to TRBJ1-6; D unclear. Trimming cost V 4 bases and J 6 bases, with 11 bases left between them. This CDR3 has 14 amino acids. Germline CDR1 reads SGHNT; CDR2 reads YYREEE (reference sequence). CDR3 DNA: TGTGCCAGCAGCGACATGACATCTAATTCACCCCTCCACTTT. It translates to CASSDMTSNSPLHF.

This clone has only one observation. In nucleotides, the CDR3 is TGTGCCAGCAGCTACAGGGTTCACGAGCAGTACTTC. It encodes CASSYRVHEQYF. The J gene is TRBJ2-7, the V gene TRBV7-2, with a tentative D call TRBD1 (6 bases). Trimming pared 4 bases from V and 5 bases from J, leaving 9 bases between. This CDR3 region has 12 residues. Germline assignment: CDR1 SGHTA and CDR2 FQGNSA. Supplemented by reference TRBV7-2 and TRBJ2-7, the full variable domain reads GAGVSQSPSNKVTEKGKDVELRCDPISGHTALYWYRQSLGQGLEFLIYFQGNSAPDKSGLPSDRFSAERTGGSVSTLTIQRTQQEDSAVYLCASSYRVHEQYFGPGTRLTVT.

The count of this clone is one. The V gene is TRBV5-1, the J gene TRBJ1-2; D is perhaps TRBD1 (5 bases). CDR3 size: 12 residues. Between the trimmed V and J ends, which lost 1 base and 6 bases, there was a span of 7 bases. Germline lookup yields CDR1 SGHRS and CDR2 YFSETQ. CDR3 amino acids: CASSLPGDGYTF. CDR3 DNA sequence: TGCGCCAGCAGCTTGCCGGGGGATGGCTACACCTTC.

This clone was observed a handful of times. V gene TRBV6-6 combines with J gene TRBJ2-2; TRBD2 is a possible D gene (6 bases). Germline CDR1 and CDR2: MNHNY and SVGAGI (reference sequence). The CDR3 contains 13 residues. V was clipped by 0 bases and J by 10 bases, with 9 bases between them. The DNA for the CDR3 is TGTGCCAGCAGTTACTCCAGGGAGGTGGAGCTGTTTTTT. Translated: CASSYSREVELFF.

This clone was seen only a few times. The V gene is TRBV7-3, the J gene TRBJ2-3, with 11 bases lining up with TRBD1. The V gene end was trimmed by 5 bases and the J gene end by 4 bases; junction bases not matched to a gene: 5. The CDR3 covers 15 residues. Per germline, CDR1 SGHTA and CDR2 FQGTGA. This chain's CDR3 is CASSPGGQGADTQYF. CDR3 nucleotide sequence: TGTGCCAGCAGCCCAGGGGGACAGGGGGCAGATACGCAGTATTTT.